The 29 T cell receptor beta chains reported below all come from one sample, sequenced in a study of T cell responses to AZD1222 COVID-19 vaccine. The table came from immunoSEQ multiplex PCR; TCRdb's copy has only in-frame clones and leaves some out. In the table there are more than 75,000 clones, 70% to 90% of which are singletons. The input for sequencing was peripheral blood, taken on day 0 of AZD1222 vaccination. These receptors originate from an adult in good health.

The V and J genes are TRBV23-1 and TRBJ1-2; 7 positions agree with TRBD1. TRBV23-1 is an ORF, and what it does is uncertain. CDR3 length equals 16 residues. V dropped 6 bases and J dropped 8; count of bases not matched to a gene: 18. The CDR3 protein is CASSETRTQLTGGYTF. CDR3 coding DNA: TGCGCCAGCAGCGAAACCAGAACTCAATTGACAGGGGGCTACACCTTC.

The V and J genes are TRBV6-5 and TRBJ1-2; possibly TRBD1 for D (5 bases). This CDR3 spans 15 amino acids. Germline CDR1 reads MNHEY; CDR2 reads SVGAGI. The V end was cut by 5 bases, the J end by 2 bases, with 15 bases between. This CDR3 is CASSPGTSRNYGYTF. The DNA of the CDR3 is TGTGCCAGCAGTCCCGGGACCTCCAGGAACTATGGCTACACCTTC.

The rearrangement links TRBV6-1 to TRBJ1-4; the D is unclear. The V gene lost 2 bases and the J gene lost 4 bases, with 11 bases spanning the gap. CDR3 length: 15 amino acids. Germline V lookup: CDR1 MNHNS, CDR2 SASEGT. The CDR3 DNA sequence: TGTGCCAGCAGTGAATTGGGTCAACATAATGAAAAACTGTTTTTT. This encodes CASSELGQHNEKLFF.

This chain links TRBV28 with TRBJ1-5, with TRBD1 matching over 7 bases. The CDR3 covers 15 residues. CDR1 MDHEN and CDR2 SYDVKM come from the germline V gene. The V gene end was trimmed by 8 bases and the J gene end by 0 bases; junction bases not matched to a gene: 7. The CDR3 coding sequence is TGTGCCAGCTGTAGGGACAGTTCTAGCAATCAGCCCCAGCATTTT. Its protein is CASCRDSSSNQPQHF.

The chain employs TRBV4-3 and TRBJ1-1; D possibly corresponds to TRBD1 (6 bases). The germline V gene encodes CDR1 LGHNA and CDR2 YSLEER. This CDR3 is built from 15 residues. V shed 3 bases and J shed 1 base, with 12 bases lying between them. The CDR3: CASSQRTGRNTEAFF. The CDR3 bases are TGCGCCAGCAGCCAGCGCACAGGGCGGAACACTGAAGCTTTCTTT.

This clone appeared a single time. CDR3 bases: TGTGCCAGCACAATGCGGACAGGGGACTACACCTTC. Amino acids: CASTMRTGDYTF. The rearrangement links TRBV28 to TRBJ1-2; 9 nucleotides align to TRBD1. V lost 7 bases and J lost 10; bases outside the gene matches: 7. Germline CDR1 reads MDHEN; CDR2 reads SYDVKM. The CDR3 contains 12 residues.

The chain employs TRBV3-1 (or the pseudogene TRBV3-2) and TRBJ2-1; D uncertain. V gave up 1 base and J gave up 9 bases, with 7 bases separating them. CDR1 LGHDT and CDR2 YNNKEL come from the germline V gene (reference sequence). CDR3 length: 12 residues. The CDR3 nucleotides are TGTGCCAGCAGCCAAGTAGGGTCTGAGCAGTTCTTC. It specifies CASSQVGSEQFF.

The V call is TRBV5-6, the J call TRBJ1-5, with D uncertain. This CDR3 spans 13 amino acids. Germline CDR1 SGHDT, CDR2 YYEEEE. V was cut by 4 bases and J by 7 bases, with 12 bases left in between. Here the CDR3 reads CASSGYGVQPQHF. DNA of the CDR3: TGTGCCAGCAGCGGGTATGGGGTACAGCCCCAGCATTTT.

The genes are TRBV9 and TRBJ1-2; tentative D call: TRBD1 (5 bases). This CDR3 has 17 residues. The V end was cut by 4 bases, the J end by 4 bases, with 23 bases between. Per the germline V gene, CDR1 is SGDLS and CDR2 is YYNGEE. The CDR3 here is CASSSRMGPPGLYGYTF. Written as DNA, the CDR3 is TGTGCCAGCAGCTCCAGAATGGGACCCCCGGGACTCTATGGCTACACCTTC.

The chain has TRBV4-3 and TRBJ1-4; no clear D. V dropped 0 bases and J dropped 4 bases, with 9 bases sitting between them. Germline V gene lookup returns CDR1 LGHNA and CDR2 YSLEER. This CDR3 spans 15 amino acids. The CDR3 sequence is CASSQDRQNNEKLFF. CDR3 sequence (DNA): TGCGCCAGCAGCCAAGATAGGCAGAATAATGAAAAACTGTTTTTT.

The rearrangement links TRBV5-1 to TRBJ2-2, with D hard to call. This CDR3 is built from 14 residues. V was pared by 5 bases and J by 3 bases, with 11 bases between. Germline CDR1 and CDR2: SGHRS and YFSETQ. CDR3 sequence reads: CASSPISDTGELFF. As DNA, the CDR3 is TGCGCCAGCAGTCCCATCTCAGACACCGGGGAGCTGTTTTTT.

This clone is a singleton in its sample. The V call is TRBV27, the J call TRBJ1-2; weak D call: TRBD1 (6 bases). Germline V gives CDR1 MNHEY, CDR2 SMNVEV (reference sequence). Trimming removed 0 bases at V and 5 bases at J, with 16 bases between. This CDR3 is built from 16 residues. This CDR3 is CASSLSIPLGAYGYTF. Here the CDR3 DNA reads TGTGCCAGCAGTTTATCGATACCTTTGGGGGCTTATGGCTACACCTTC.

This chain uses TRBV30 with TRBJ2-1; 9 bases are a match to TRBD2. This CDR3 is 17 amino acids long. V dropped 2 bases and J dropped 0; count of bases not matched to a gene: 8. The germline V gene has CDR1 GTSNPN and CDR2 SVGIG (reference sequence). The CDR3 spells CAWSTQGLASSYNEQFF. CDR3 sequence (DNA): TGTGCCTGGAGTACTCAGGGACTAGCAAGCTCCTACAATGAGCAGTTCTTC.

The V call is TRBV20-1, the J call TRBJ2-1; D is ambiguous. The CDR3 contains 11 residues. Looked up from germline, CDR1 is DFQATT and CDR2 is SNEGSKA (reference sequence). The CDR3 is CQMSSYNEQFF. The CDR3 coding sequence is TGCCAGATGAGCTCCTACAATGAGCAGTTCTTC.

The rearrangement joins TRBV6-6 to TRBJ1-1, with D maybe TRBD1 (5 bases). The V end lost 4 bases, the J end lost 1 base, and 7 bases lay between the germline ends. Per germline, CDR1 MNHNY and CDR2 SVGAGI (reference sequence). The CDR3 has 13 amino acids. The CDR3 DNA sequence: TGTGCCAGCAGTTCTACAGGGAACACTGAAGCTTTCTTT. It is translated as CASSSTGNTEAFF.

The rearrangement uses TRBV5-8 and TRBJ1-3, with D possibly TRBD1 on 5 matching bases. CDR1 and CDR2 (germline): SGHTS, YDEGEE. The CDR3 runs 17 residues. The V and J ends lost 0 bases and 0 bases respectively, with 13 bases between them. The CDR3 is CASSLAYQGSSGNTIYF. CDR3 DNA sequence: TGTGCCAGCAGCTTGGCGTACCAGGGATCCTCTGGAAACACCATATATTTT.

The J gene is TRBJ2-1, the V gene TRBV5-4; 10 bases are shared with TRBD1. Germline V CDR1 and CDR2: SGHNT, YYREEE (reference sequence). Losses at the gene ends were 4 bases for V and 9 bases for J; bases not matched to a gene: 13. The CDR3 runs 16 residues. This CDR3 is CASSPSPGQGVGEQFF. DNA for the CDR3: TGTGCCAGCAGCCCTAGCCCCGGACAGGGGGTCGGTGAGCAGTTCTTC.

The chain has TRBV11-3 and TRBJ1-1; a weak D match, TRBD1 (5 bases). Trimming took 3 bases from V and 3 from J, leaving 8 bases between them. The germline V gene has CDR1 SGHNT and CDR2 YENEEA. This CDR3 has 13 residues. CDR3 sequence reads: CASSFDSYTEAFF. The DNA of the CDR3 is TGTGCCAGCAGCTTCGACAGTTACACTGAAGCTTTCTTT. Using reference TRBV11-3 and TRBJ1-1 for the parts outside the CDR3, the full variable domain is EAGVVQSPRYKIIEKKQPVAFWCNPISGHNTLYWYLQNLGQGPELLIRYENEEAVDDSQLPKDRFSAERLKGVDSTLKIQPAELGDSAVYLCASSFDSYTEAFFGQGTRLTVV.

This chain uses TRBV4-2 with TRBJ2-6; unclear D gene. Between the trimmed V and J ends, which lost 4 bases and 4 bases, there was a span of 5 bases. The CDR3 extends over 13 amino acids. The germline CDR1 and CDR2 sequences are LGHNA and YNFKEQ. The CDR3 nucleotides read TGTGCCAGCAGCCTCGGCGGGGCCAACGTCCTGACTTTC. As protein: CASSLGGANVLTF.

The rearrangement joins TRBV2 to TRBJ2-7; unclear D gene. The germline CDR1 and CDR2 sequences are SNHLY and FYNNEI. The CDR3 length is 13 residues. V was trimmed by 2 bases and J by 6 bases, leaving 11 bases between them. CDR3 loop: CASSERALGEQYF. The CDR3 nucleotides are TGTGCCAGCAGTGAAAGGGCCTTGGGCGAGCAGTACTTC.

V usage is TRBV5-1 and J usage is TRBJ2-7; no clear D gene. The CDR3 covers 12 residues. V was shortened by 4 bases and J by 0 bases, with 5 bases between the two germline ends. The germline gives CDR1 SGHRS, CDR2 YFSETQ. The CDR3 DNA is TGCGCCAGCAGCCCGAGCTCCTACGAGCAGTACTTC. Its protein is CASSPSSYEQYF.

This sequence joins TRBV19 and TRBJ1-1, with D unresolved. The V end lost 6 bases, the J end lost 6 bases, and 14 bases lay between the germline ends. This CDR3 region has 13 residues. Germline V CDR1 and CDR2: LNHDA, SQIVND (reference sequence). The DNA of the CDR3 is TGTGCCAGTAGAAACGAGAACCTCCCTGAAGCTTTCTTT. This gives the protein CASRNENLPEAFF.

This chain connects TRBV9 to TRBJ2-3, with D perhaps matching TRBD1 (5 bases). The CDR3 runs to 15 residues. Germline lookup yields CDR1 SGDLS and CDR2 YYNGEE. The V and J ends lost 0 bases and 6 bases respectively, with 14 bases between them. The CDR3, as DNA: TGTGCCAGCAGCGTAGAGGGGATAGCAGGGGATACGCAGTATTTT. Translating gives CASSVEGIAGDTQYF.

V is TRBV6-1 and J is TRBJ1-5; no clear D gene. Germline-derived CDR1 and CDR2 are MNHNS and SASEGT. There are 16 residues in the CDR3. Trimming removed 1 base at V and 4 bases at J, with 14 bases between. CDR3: CASSEVVGGENQPQHF. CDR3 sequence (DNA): TGTGCCAGCAGTGAAGTAGTCGGCGGGGAAAATCAGCCCCAGCATTTT.

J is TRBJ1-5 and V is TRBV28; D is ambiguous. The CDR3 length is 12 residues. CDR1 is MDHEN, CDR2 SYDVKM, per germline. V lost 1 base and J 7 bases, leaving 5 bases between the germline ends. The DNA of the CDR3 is TGTGCCAGCAGTTTATATGGCCAGCCCCAGCATTTT. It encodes CASSLYGQPQHF.

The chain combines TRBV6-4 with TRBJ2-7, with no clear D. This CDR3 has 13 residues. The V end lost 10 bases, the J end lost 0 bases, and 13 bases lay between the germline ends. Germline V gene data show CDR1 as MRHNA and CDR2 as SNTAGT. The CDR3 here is CANLVFSSYEQYF. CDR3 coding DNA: TGTGCCAACCTAGTGTTTAGCTCCTACGAGCAGTACTTC.

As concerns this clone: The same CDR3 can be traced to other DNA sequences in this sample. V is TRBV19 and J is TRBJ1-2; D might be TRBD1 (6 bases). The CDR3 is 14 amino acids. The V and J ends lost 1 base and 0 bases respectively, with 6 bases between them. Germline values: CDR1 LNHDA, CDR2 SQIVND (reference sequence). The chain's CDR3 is CASSIGTANYGYTF. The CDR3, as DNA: TGTGCCAGTAGTATAGGGACAGCTAACTATGGCTACACCTTC.

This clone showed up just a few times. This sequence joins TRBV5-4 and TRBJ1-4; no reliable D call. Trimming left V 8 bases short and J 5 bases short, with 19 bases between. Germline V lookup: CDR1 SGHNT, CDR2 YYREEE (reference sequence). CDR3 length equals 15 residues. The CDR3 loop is CASGLRTIGNEKLFF. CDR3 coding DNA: TGTGCCAGTGGGCTAAGGACGATTGGGAATGAAAAACTGTTTTTT.

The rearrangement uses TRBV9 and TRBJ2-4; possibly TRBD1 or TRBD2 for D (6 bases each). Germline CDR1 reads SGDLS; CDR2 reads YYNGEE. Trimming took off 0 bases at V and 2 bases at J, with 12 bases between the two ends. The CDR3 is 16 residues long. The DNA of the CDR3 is TGTGCCAGCAGCGTAGACGGGGGCGGGTCCAAAAACATTCAGTACTTC. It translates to CASSVDGGGSKNIQYF.